Presented here are 2 T cell receptor beta chains from one specimen sequenced in a study of blood T cell repertoires in COVID-19. Generated by immunoSEQ multiplex PCR, the TCRdb table keeps only in-frame clones and is missing some. The repertoire has fewer than 150,000 clones, approximately 84% of them found once; the top ten carry under 9.5%. The sample was peripheral blood. Receptor source: a woman older than 75 in a cohort sampled during active or convalescent COVID-19.

V and J are TRBV20-1 and TRBJ2-3; 11 nucleotides align to TRBD2. Germline V gives CDR1 DFQATT, CDR2 SNEGSKA (reference sequence). CDR3 length: 16 amino acids. V dropped 3 bases and J dropped 4; count of bases not matched to a gene: 9. In nucleotides, the CDR3 is TGCAGTGCTAGTCCCATAGCGGGGGGGCCCGCAGATACGCAGTATTTT. Translated: CSASPIAGGPADTQYF.

The V and J genes are TRBV30 and TRBJ1-5; D ambiguous. The CDR3 has 13 amino acids. V lost 0 bases and J 4 bases, leaving 7 bases between the germline ends. Germline CDR1 reads GTSNPN; CDR2 reads SVGIG (reference sequence). CDR3 nucleotide sequence: TGTGCCTGGAGTGTAGGGAGTAATCAGCCCCAGCATTTT. As protein: CAWSVGSNQPQHF.